Following are 10 T cell receptor delta chains from one sample sequenced in a study of gamma-delta chains in newborns, infants, children. With CATT, TCRdb re-called clones from the reads. The sample contains about a thousand delta-chain clones, roughly 1.3% of which appear only once. Material for sequencing was blood. The origin of the receptors is a child in good health.

This clone has only a few counts. This likely came from a read error, as a far larger clone is one base away. Other DNA sequences of this sample code for an identical CDR3. The chain joins TRDV3 to TRDJ1; the D gene is possibly TRDD3 (9 bases). CDR3 length: 18 amino acids. V was clipped by 3 bases and J by 11 bases, with 37 bases between them. Germline CDR1 is TVYSNPD and CDR2 is GDNSRS (reference sequence). CDR3 protein: CALGPYFLRGYAQGKLIF. CDR3 sequence (DNA): TGTGCCTTAGGCCCGTACTTCCTACGGGGATACGCCCAAGGTAAGCTCATCTTT.

This clone is termed medium-sized. The chain links TRDV1 to TRDJ2; D possibly corresponds to TRDD3 (5 bases). The CDR3 spans 24 residues. V shed 5 bases and J shed 2 bases, with 39 bases lying between them. The germline V gene encodes CDR1 TSWWSYY and CDR2 QGS. This CDR3 reads CALGPHYLLSTWGGTLPLTAQLFF. The CDR3 DNA is TGTGCTCTTGGGCCCCATTATCTGCTTTCCACATGGGGAGGTACGCTACCCTTGACAGCACAACTCTTCTTT.

By its share, this clone is medium-sized. Other DNA sequences from this sample encode an identical CDR3 as well. The genes are TRDV2 and TRDJ1; D is ambiguous. In germline, CDR1 is GEAIGNYY, CDR2 EKD. Trimming took 3 bases from V and 3 from J, leaving 13 bases between them. The CDR3 length is 14 residues. As DNA, the CDR3 is TGTGCCTGTGACGCTCTTGTCTTTCCCGATAAACTCATCTTT. It is translated as CACDALVFPDKLIF.

For this clone: It may be a read error: a sequence one base away is much more abundant. The chain links TRDV2 to TRDJ1, with 8 bases fitting TRDD3. The germline V gene has CDR1 GEAIGNYY and CDR2 EKD. CDR3 length: 14 amino acids. DNA of the CDR3: TGTGCCCGTGACTTACTGGGGGGAACCGATAAACTCATCTTT. This translates into CARDLLGGTDKLIF.

Worth noting for this clone: The likely explanation is a read error, given a far larger clone one base away. V and J are TRDV2 and TRDJ1, with a tentative D call TRDD3 (6 bases). CDR3 length: 15 residues. V lost 5 bases and J lost 0, with 15 bases in between. Germline V lookup: CDR1 GEAIGNYY, CDR2 EKD. The CDR3 region is CACGTLGTDTDKLIF. In nucleotides, the CDR3 is TGTGCCTGTGGCACTCTGGGGACCGACACCGATAAACTCATCTTT.

Worth noting for this clone: Only one base separates this from a far larger clonotype, so it likely reflects a read error. The same CDR3 also results from other DNA sequences found in this sample. As DNA, the CDR3 is TGTGCCTGTGACAGGGTGGGGGCTCAGTACACCGATAAGCTCATCTTT. Translated, it gives CACDRVGAQYTDKLIF. This chain uses TRDV2 with TRDJ1; D might be TRDD3 (6 bases). This CDR3 is 16 amino acids long. Germline V gene lookup returns CDR1 GEAIGNYY and CDR2 EKD.

Turning to this clone: A much larger clonotype is one base distant, so this may be a read error. This chain uses TRDV1 with TRDJ1, with a possible D match to TRDD3 (6 bases). V lost 5 bases, J lost 4 bases, and 23 bases lay in between. In germline, CDR1 is TSWWSYY, CDR2 QGS. The CDR3 runs 17 residues. The CDR3 loop reads CALGTVMGVILFDKLIF. DNA of the CDR3: TGTGCTCTTGGGACGGTAATGGGGGTTATACTATTCGATAAACTCATCTTT.

Comment on this clone: TCRdb's protein, taken from a much larger clone, differs from this DNA's translation at residue 17, likely owing to a read error; the protein displayed comes from the DNA. The CDR3 here is CALGPYFLRGYAQGKLTF. The CDR3 DNA is TGTGCCTTAGGCCCGTACTTCCTACGGGGATACGCCCAAGGTAAACTCACCTTT. The chain links TRDV3 to TRDJ1; weak D call: TRDD3 (9 bases). Germline loops: CDR1 TVYSNPD, CDR2 GDNSRS (reference sequence). CDR3 size: 18 residues.

This clone is classed as large. A single base is all that separates this from a far larger clone, so a read error is likely. This sample includes further DNA sequences coding for the same CDR3. CDR3 sequence: CACGGLYWGSPRGELIF. For the CDR3, the DNA is TGTGCCTGCGGCGGACTATACTGGGGGAGCCCCCGGGGGGAACTCATCTTT. The genes are TRDV2 and TRDJ1; 9 positions match TRDD3. The V gene's germline CDR1 is GEAIGNYY and CDR2 EKD. V gave up 7 bases and J gave up 9 bases; unmatched junction bases: 23. The CDR3 extends over 17 amino acids.

In its sample, this clone is large. V and J are TRDV2 and TRDJ1; TRDD3 matches 13 bases. Trimming at V came to 0 bases and at J to 4 bases, leaving 7 bases not matched to a gene. The CDR3 covers 17 residues. Per germline, CDR1 GEAIGNYY and CDR2 EKD. The CDR3 protein is CACDTVTGGYVHDKLIF. CDR3 in DNA: TGTGCCTGTGACACCGTAACTGGGGGATACGTGCACGATAAACTCATCTTT.